The T cell receptor (beta chain) described here comes from a study of graft-versus-host responses after intestinal transplantation (dated by TCRdb to the early 2020s). For the study in its entirety: The transplants that recipients got were multivisceral, liver-intestinal, or isolated intestinal. Anti-thymocyte globulin induction was given to all recipients, followed by maintenance tacrolimus and steroids for approximately three years. After intestinal transplantation, graft-versus-host and host-versus-graft alloreactive T cell clones were followed in the graft, circulation and bone marrow using bulk TCR-beta CDR3 sequencing. To identify alloreactive clones, pre-transplant mixed lymphocyte reaction products were sequenced and compared with unstimulated pre-transplant donor and recipient T cells. Of the 20 to 30 intestinal transplant recipients enrolled in the cohort, one of whom was a retransplant, 3 patients without pretransplant specimens were excluded. A peak of at least 4% donor T cells among recipient peripheral blood mononuclear cells was the definition used for donor T cell macrochimerism. Instead of going to the commercial service, samples from a few later patients were sequenced in-house on an Illumina MiSeq and processed with MiXCR.

The research as a whole found: The conclusions were limited by the relatively low number and heterogeneity of the intestinal transplant patients. In the allografts of patients with donor T cell macrochimerism, GvH to HvG T cell clonal ratios were high. GvH clones were found in recipient bone marrow, and some of the GvH clones appeared earlier in ileal mucosa or blood, which is consistent with an intestinal mucosal origin. Early after transplant, peak levels of circulating GvH clones were associated with declines in HvG clones.

Interpreted using the paper, the time point label stands for: cells obtained before transplantation from donor or recipient. CD3+CD4+ and CD3+CD8+ populations were FACS-sorted from unstimulated pre-transplant donor and recipient cells taken from spleen or lymph nodes. Turning to this clone: The antigen this receptor binds is unknown. The record has no base qualities; no much larger clone is one base away.

CDR1 and CDR2 (MNHEY, SMNVEV) derive from the germline V gene (reference sequence). Trimming leaves V shorter by 4 bases and J shorter by 6 bases, with the junction holding 8 bases beyond the gene matches. The CDR3 runs 15 amino acids, cysteine and phenylalanine included. This entry keeps only the CDR3 DNA: 45 bases, framed from base 1. To prepare the library, the immunoSEQ multiplex PCR assay was applied. For most patients, genomic DNA was isolated using the Qiagen DNeasy Blood and Tissue Kit and was shipped frozen to Adaptive Biotechnologies for TCR sequencing. For most patients, genomic DNA was subjected to high-throughput TCR-beta CDR3 sequencing by Adaptive Biotechnologies. Processing in the source paper ran as follows. TCR sequencing data were retrieved from Adaptive's ImmunoSEQ software for some 19 patients, whereas a few other patients were processed with MiXCR and VDJtools. To correct CD4 versus CD8 sorting errors, any sequence found in both subsets at a frequency ratio below 5:1 was removed. CDR3 nucleotide sequences shared by donor and recipient were removed because the origin of these sequences could not be assigned. At least 2-fold expansion over unstimulated cells and a minimum CFSE-low frequency of 0.002% (template counts) or 0.001% (read counts) were required for clones to be classified as alloreactive. A clone was considered mappable if detected in the sequenced pre-transplant spleen, lymph node, or MLR CFSE-low populations of the donor or recipient. The cumulative frequency of alloreactive clones was calculated as a percentage of all sequences, weighted by copy number. TCRdb retrieved this table from immuneACCESS and kept in-frame rearrangements only. Not all clones are present; in checked studies, unresolved V genes account for under half, and no reason is known for the remainder. The V and J calls and clone size are taken from that table; D and trimming were inferred from the DNA. Recorded for this sample are around 76,000 clones; around 96% of them occurred a single time. The top ten clonotypes cover around 0.57% of the sample.

The sequence came from a human donor who received an intestinal transplant. The chain couples TRBV27 to TRBJ2-7, with 11 junctional bases fitting TRBD1. This sample comprised unstimulated CD8+ T cells sorted from spleen or lymph node cells, obtained before intestinal transplant. The sequence in DNA is TGTGCCAGCAGTTGGGGACAGGGGGGGATATCCGAGCAGTACTTC. Its protein is CASSWGQGGISEQYF.